A selection of T cell receptor beta chains follows, all from one sample in a study of identical twins. Via MiXCR, TCRdb re-called the 5' RACE reads, giving one row per CDR3 protein. The sample includes 310,000 or so distinct CDR3 sequences, 8.5% to 9.5% seen only once; the top ten take about 7.1%. The same sample was also used in a study of yellow fever vaccine responses in identical twins.

The source material was CD8+ T cells sorted from blood. The receptors stem from a woman aged 18-30 years in good health. CDR3s include the opening cysteine and the closing phenylalanine or tryptophan. The order of the fields is clone size, J gene, D gene, V gene, CDR3 DNA, CDR3 protein. The D gene is left open where the match is weak. Clone size is shown for a subset of rows, as once, few, many or a class of expanded clone.

abundance: .
j_gene: TRBJ2-7
d_gene: .
v_gene: TRBV2
CDR3nt: TGTGCCAGCAAAGGGGTGGGCGACTACTACGAGCAGTACTTC
CDR3aa: CASKGVGDYYEQYF

abundance: .
j_gene: TRBJ2-1
d_gene: .
v_gene: TRBV20-1
CDR3nt: TGCAGTGCCCTATTCGGGGATAGCTCCTACAATGAGCAGTTCTTC
CDR3aa: CSALFGDSSYNEQFF

abundance: few
j_gene: TRBJ2-7
d_gene: TRBD2
v_gene: TRBV20-1
CDR3nt: TGCAGTGCTTGGACTAGCGAAGCCCTCTACGAGCAGTACTTC
CDR3aa: CSAWTSEALYEQYF

abundance: many
j_gene: TRBJ2-2
d_gene: .
v_gene: TRBV12-3/TRBV12-4
CDR3nt: TGTGCCAGCAGCCCACCTCTAGGAGTCTCGATTGGGGAGCTGTTTTTT
CDR3aa: CASSPPLGVSIGELFF

abundance: many
j_gene: TRBJ1-5
d_gene: .
v_gene: TRBV6-1
CDR3nt: TGTGCCAGCAGTCGAGTTCAGGGAGGTCAGCCCCAGCATTTT
CDR3aa: CASSRVQGGQPQHF

abundance: few
j_gene: TRBJ2-5
d_gene: TRBD1
v_gene: TRBV4-3
CDR3nt: TGCGCCAGCAGCCAAGATCGCACAGGGGGGACCCAGTACTTC
CDR3aa: CASSQDRTGGTQYF

abundance: many
j_gene: TRBJ2-7
d_gene: .
v_gene: TRBV29-1
CDR3nt: TGCAGCGTTGTAAACCTAGCTGACGAGCAGTACTTC
CDR3aa: CSVVNLADEQYF

abundance: few
j_gene: TRBJ1-5
d_gene: .
v_gene: TRBV9
CDR3nt: TGTGCCAGCAGCGCAGTAGGTTTCGGTGGGCCCCAGCATTTT
CDR3aa: CASSAVGFGGPQHF

abundance: many
j_gene: TRBJ2-1
d_gene: .
v_gene: TRBV24-1
CDR3nt: TGTGCCACCAGTGACCCGGGAGTCTACAATGAGCAGTTCTTC
CDR3aa: CATSDPGVYNEQFF

abundance: few
j_gene: TRBJ2-2
d_gene: .
v_gene: TRBV10-1
CDR3nt: TGCGCCAGCAGTGACCCGCGGGGACAGTCGAACACCGGGGAGCTGTTTTTT
CDR3aa: CASSDPRGQSNTGELFF

abundance: .
j_gene: TRBJ2-1
d_gene: TRBD1
v_gene: TRBV7-9
CDR3nt: TGTGCCAGCAGCGTCGGGACAGGGTTCCACAATGAGCAGTTCTTC
CDR3aa: CASSVGTGFHNEQFF

abundance: .
j_gene: TRBJ2-2
d_gene: TRBD1
v_gene: TRBV9
CDR3nt: TGTGCCAGCAGCGGGACAGGGTACACCGGGGAGCTGTTTTTT
CDR3aa: CASSGTGYTGELFF

abundance: .
j_gene: TRBJ2-1
d_gene: TRBD1
v_gene: TRBV27
CDR3nt: TGTGCCAGCAGTTTACTCCGGGACAGTCCCTACAATGAGCAGTTCTTC
CDR3aa: CASSLLRDSPYNEQFF

abundance: .
j_gene: TRBJ2-5
d_gene: TRBD2
v_gene: TRBV11-2
CDR3nt: TGTGCCAGCAGCTTATTGCTTCCGGGACTAGCGGGGGTCCAAGAGACCCAGTACTTC
CDR3aa: CASSLLLPGLAGVQETQYF

abundance: .
j_gene: TRBJ2-5
d_gene: TRBD2
v_gene: TRBV6-4
CDR3nt: TGTGCCAGCCTCCCCAAAATTCTAGCGGGGGCCAACATAAGGGCCGGGAAGACCCAGTACTTC
CDR3aa: CASLPKILAGANIRAGKTQYF

abundance: .
j_gene: TRBJ2-5
d_gene: .
v_gene: TRBV15
CDR3nt: TGTGCCACCAGCAGAGATGCCCAAGAGACCCAGTACTTC
CDR3aa: CATSRDAQETQYF

abundance: many
j_gene: TRBJ2-4
d_gene: TRBD2
v_gene: TRBV5-6
CDR3nt: TGTGCCAGCACCCCAGGAACTAGCGGGAGCCCTCAGTACTTC
CDR3aa: CASTPGTSGSPQYF

abundance: .
j_gene: TRBJ2-7
d_gene: TRBD2
v_gene: TRBV9
CDR3nt: TGTGCCAGCAGCGTAAGGGCTAGCGGGGACTACGAGCAGTACTTC
CDR3aa: CASSVRASGDYEQYF

abundance: few
j_gene: TRBJ2-7
d_gene: TRBD2
v_gene: TRBV20-1
CDR3nt: TGCAGTGCTAGGGGACTAGCGGGTCCCACCTACGAGCAGTACTTC
CDR3aa: CSARGLAGPTYEQYF

abundance: many
j_gene: TRBJ2-1
d_gene: .
v_gene: TRBV4-2
CDR3nt: TGTGCCAGCAGCCAAGCTCCCCCTGGGGATGAGCAGTTCTTC
CDR3aa: CASSQAPPGDEQFF

abundance: many
j_gene: TRBJ2-1
d_gene: .
v_gene: TRBV6-1
CDR3nt: TGTGCCAGCACCCCCTCCGGGGGTAATAATGAGCAGTTCTTC
CDR3aa: CASTPSGGNNEQFF

abundance: .
j_gene: TRBJ2-1
d_gene: TRBD2
v_gene: TRBV4-1
CDR3nt: TGCGCCAGCAGCCAAGTGTTAACGGGAGGCTCCTACAATGAGCAGTTCTTC
CDR3aa: CASSQVLTGGSYNEQFF

abundance: many
j_gene: TRBJ1-2
d_gene: .
v_gene: TRBV29-1
CDR3nt: TGCAGCGTTGCGGAAAACTATGGCTACACCTTC
CDR3aa: CSVAENYGYTF

abundance: few
j_gene: TRBJ1-2
d_gene: TRBD1
v_gene: TRBV4-2
CDR3nt: TGTGCCAGCAGCCTGCCTTCTCAGGGGGCCCTCAACTATGGCTACACCTTC
CDR3aa: CASSLPSQGALNYGYTF

abundance: few
j_gene: TRBJ2-1
d_gene: .
v_gene: TRBV4-3
CDR3nt: TGCGCCAGCAGCCAAGAGAGTTCACACTACAATGAGCAGTTCTTC
CDR3aa: CASSQESSHYNEQFF

abundance: few
j_gene: TRBJ2-1
d_gene: .
v_gene: TRBV6-4
CDR3nt: TGTGCCAGCAGTGACTCTAGCGGAGGGTTCAATGAGCAGTTCTTC
CDR3aa: CASSDSSGGFNEQFF

abundance: many
j_gene: TRBJ2-7
d_gene: .
v_gene: TRBV14
CDR3nt: TGTGCCAGCTCCCTTAGGGGGGTCTACGAGCAGTACTTC
CDR3aa: CASSLRGVYEQYF

abundance: .
j_gene: TRBJ2-7
d_gene: TRBD2
v_gene: TRBV4-1
CDR3nt: TGCGCCAGCAGCCAAGATCCTGCGACAGCGACGGGACTAGCGGGATTCTACGAGCAGTACTTC
CDR3aa: CASSQDPATATGLAGFYEQYF

abundance: .
j_gene: TRBJ2-1
d_gene: TRBD2
v_gene: TRBV11-2
CDR3nt: TGTGCCAGCAGCTTAGAGCCCCCGACTAGCGGGGGAGGGGATGAGCAGTTCTTC
CDR3aa: CASSLEPPTSGGGDEQFF

abundance: many
j_gene: TRBJ1-1
d_gene: .
v_gene: TRBV27
CDR3nt: TGTGCCAGCAGCTGGACGGTGAACACTGAAGCTTTCTTT
CDR3aa: CASSWTVNTEAFF

abundance: .
j_gene: TRBJ2-5
d_gene: .
v_gene: TRBV29-1
CDR3nt: TGCAGCGTTGTCCTGGTCAGGAACTTTAGGGGGGAAGTTGAAGAGACCCAGTACTTC
CDR3aa: CSVVLVRNFRGEVEETQYF

abundance: .
j_gene: TRBJ2-1
d_gene: .
v_gene: TRBV20-1
CDR3nt: TGCAGTGCTAGGAACTGGATCAATGAGCAGTTCTTC
CDR3aa: CSARNWINEQFF

abundance: .
j_gene: TRBJ1-1
d_gene: TRBD1
v_gene: TRBV5-1
CDR3nt: TGCGCCAGCAGCTTGGAGGGACAGGGGTCCGGCACTGAAGCTTTCTTT
CDR3aa: CASSLEGQGSGTEAFF

abundance: .
j_gene: TRBJ2-1
d_gene: .
v_gene: TRBV6-5
CDR3nt: TGTGCCAGCAGTTACTCTGAGCAGGGTGGGAATGAGCAGTTCTTC
CDR3aa: CASSYSEQGGNEQFF

abundance: many
j_gene: TRBJ2-7
d_gene: TRBD1
v_gene: TRBV29-1
CDR3nt: TGCAGCGTTGAAGGGGGACAGGGGAGGGGAGGCTACGAGCAGTACTTC
CDR3aa: CSVEGGQGRGGYEQYF

abundance: few
j_gene: TRBJ2-1
d_gene: TRBD2
v_gene: TRBV28
CDR3nt: TGTGCCAGCAGTTTACAGCTAGCGGGAGTCGGTGGTGATGAGCAGTTCTTC
CDR3aa: CASSLQLAGVGGDEQFF

abundance: few
j_gene: TRBJ2-7
d_gene: TRBD2
v_gene: TRBV6-1
CDR3nt: TGTGCCAGCAGTCCATCTAGCGGGAGACCCAATCTTCGCGAGCAGTACTTC
CDR3aa: CASSPSSGRPNLREQYF

abundance: many
j_gene: TRBJ2-3
d_gene: .
v_gene: TRBV7-2
CDR3nt: TGTGCCAGCAGCTTATCGGCAGGGGTGAGATCAACTAGCACAGATACGCAGTATTTT
CDR3aa: CASSLSAGVRSTSTDTQYF

abundance: few
j_gene: TRBJ2-5
d_gene: TRBD2
v_gene: TRBV12-5
CDR3nt: TGTGCTAGTGGTTTTTCCCCCCCTCTAGCGGTGCGCCAAGAGACCCAGTACTTC
CDR3aa: CASGFSPPLAVRQETQYF

abundance: few
j_gene: TRBJ2-1
d_gene: .
v_gene: TRBV3-1
CDR3nt: TGTGCCAGCAGCCAAGACGACGTTTACAATGAGCAGTTCTTC
CDR3aa: CASSQDDVYNEQFF

abundance: few
j_gene: TRBJ1-5
d_gene: .
v_gene: TRBV30
CDR3nt: TGTGCCTGGAGTGTTCTTTGGACAGCGATGTTTAGCAATCAGCCCCAGCATTTT
CDR3aa: CAWSVLWTAMFSNQPQHF

abundance: .
j_gene: TRBJ2-7
d_gene: .
v_gene: TRBV29-1
CDR3nt: TGCAGCGTTTATGGACAGTCCTACGAGCAGTACTTC
CDR3aa: CSVYGQSYEQYF

abundance: many
j_gene: TRBJ2-1
d_gene: TRBD2
v_gene: TRBV28
CDR3nt: TGTGCCAGCAGTTTCACTAGCGGTCCCTACAATGAGCAGTTCTTC
CDR3aa: CASSFTSGPYNEQFF

abundance: few
j_gene: TRBJ2-3
d_gene: .
v_gene: TRBV7-8
CDR3nt: TGTGCCAGCAGCTTTATGACTTTTCTAACCACTAGCACAGATACGCAGTATTTT
CDR3aa: CASSFMTFLTTSTDTQYF

abundance: .
j_gene: TRBJ2-1
d_gene: TRBD2
v_gene: TRBV6-2/TRBV6-3
CDR3nt: TGTGCCAGCAGTTACCGCCAAAGCGGGGCCCTCTACAATGAGCAGTTCTTC
CDR3aa: CASSYRQSGALYNEQFF